Following are 7 T cell receptor beta chains from one sample sequenced in a study of early T cells in non-severe SARS-CoV-2 infection. TCRdb reprocessed the 5' RACE reads with MiXCR, giving one entry per CDR3 protein. The sample holds some 60,000 distinct CDR3 sequences; roughly a tenth are singletons and the top ten take about 1.2%. Specimen: whole blood. The source is an adult who was a healthcare worker with PCR-confirmed SARS-CoV-2 infection or an uninfected control (not recorded which).

This clonotype was counted many times. V and J are TRBV5-1 and TRBJ1-6, with TRBD1 identical over 7 bases. This CDR3 is 16 amino acids long. Germline V gives CDR1 SGHRS, CDR2 YFSETQ. V dropped 2 bases and J dropped 2; count of bases not matched to a gene: 4. CDR3 bases: TGCGCCAGCAGCTTTACAGGGGATCCCTATAATTCACCCCTCCACTTT. Protein product: CASSFTGDPYNSPLHF.

This clonotype was counted only a few times. This chain joins TRBV19 and TRBJ1-5, with 7 bases aligning to TRBD1. CDR3 length: 12 residues. V lost 7 bases to trimming and J lost 7 bases; unmatched junction nucleotides: 4. Germline V CDR1 and CDR2: LNHDA, SQIVND (reference sequence). The CDR3: CASNRGRQPQHF. For the CDR3, the DNA is TGTGCCAGTAACAGGGGAAGACAGCCCCAGCATTTT.

This clonotype was found many times. The chain recombines TRBV10-1 with TRBJ1-5, with unresolved D. The germline gives CDR1 WNHNN, CDR2 SYGVQD (reference sequence). This CDR3 contains 13 residues. Trimming stripped 5 bases from V and 4 bases from J, with 9 bases between. CDR3 residues: CASSKDGNQPQHF. As DNA, the CDR3 is TGCGCCAGCAGTAAGGACGGGAATCAGCCCCAGCATTTT.

This clonotype was counted between two and nine times. V usage is TRBV4-1 and J usage is TRBJ2-3; D gene uncertain. V dropped 3 bases and J dropped 3 bases, with 4 bases sitting between them. This CDR3 contains 12 residues. Germline V gene lookup returns CDR1 MGHRA and CDR2 YSYEKL. Here the CDR3 DNA reads TGCGCCAGCAGCCACGCGACAGATACGCAGTATTTT. Translating gives CASSHATDTQYF.

This clonotype was seen a handful of times. The chain recombines TRBV7-2 with TRBJ1-2; D gene uncertain. The CDR3 length is 12 residues. Trimming stripped 2 bases from V and 6 bases from J, with 7 bases between. CDR1 is SGHTA, CDR2 FQGNSA, per germline. As DNA, the CDR3 is TGTGCCAGCAGCTTAAGGATGGATGGCTACACCTTC. Translating it yields CASSLRMDGYTF. Together with reference TRBV7-2 and TRBJ1-2, the CDR3 gives the full variable domain: GAGVSQSPSNKVTEKGKDVELRCDPISGHTALYWYRQSLGQGLEFLIYFQGNSAPDKSGLPSDRFSAERTGGSVSTLTIQRTQQEDSAVYLCASSLRMDGYTFGSGTRLTVV.

The chain carries TRBV12-3 or TRBV12-4 and TRBJ2-3, with D possibly matching TRBD2 (6 bases). This CDR3 is built from 14 residues. The V end lost 6 bases, the J end lost 3 bases, and 13 bases lay between the germline ends. DNA for the CDR3: TGTGCCAGCAGCACCGGGACTCCGACAGATACGCAGTATTTT. Protein: CASSTGTPTDTQYF.

This chain connects TRBV7-8 to TRBJ1-2; 9 nucleotides line up with TRBD1. Germline trimming cut 0 bases from V and 4 bases from J; bases unmatched to any gene: 9. The CDR3 has 17 amino acids. CDR1 SGHVS and CDR2 FQNEAQ come from the germline V gene. CDR3 in DNA: TGTGCCAGCAGCTTAGCTGATCCGGGACAGGGAGTCTATGGCTACACCTTC. Its protein is CASSLADPGQGVYGYTF.